This T cell receptor (beta chain) was found in a study of cytomegalovirus exposure and HLA in healthy donors. Study findings and constraints: What TCR beta sequences reportedly achieved was accurate prediction of HLA-A and HLA-B alleles in most subjects.

PCR amplification relied on 60 Vbeta primers (plus 13 Jbeta primers). Method: immunoSEQ multiplex PCR; TCRdb's copy keeps in-frame clones and lacks some. This sample has under 200,000 clones, with less than 90% found just once. Germline V lookup: CDR1 MNHEY, CDR2 SVGAGI. The CDR3 has 16 amino acids. V dropped 4 bases and J dropped 6; count of bases not matched to a gene: 5. This clone was detected once. Its antigen is not known. The source material was PBMCs. The TCR comes from a woman between 50 and 59 years old in good health and CMV-seropositive. This sequence joins TRBV6-5 and TRBJ2-1; 14 bases are a match to TRBD2. This CDR3 is CASSWGLAGAANEQFF. CDR3 sequence (DNA): TGTGCCAGCAGTTGGGGACTAGCGGGAGCAGCCAATGAGCAGTTCTTC.